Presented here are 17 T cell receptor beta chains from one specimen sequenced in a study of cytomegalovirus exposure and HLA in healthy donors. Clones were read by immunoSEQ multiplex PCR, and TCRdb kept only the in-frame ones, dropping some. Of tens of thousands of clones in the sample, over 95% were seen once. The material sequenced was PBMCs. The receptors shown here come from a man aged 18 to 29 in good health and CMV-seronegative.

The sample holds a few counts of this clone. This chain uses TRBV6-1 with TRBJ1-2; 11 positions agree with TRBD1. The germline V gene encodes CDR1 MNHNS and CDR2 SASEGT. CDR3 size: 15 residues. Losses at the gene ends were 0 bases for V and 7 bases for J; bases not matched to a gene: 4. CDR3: CASSEAWDRGIGYTF. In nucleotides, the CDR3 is TGTGCCAGCAGTGAAGCGTGGGACAGGGGGATTGGCTACACCTTC.

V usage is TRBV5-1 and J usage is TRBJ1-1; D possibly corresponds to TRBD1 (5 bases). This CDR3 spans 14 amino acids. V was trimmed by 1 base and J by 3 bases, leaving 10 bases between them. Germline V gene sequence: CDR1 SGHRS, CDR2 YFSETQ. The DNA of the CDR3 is TGCGCCAGCAGCTTGAGGGGCGGGGACACTGAAGCTTTCTTT. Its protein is CASSLRGGDTEAFF.

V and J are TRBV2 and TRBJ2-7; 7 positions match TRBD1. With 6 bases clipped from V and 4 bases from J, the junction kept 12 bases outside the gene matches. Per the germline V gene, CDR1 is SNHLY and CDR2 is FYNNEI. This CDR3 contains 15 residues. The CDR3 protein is CASSTGTAPLYEQYF. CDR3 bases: TGTGCCAGCAGCACCGGGACAGCGCCGCTTTACGAGCAGTACTTC.

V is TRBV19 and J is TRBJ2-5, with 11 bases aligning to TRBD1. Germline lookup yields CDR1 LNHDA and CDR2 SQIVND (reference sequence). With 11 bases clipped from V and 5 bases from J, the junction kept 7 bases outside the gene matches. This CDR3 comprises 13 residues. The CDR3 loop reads CACRGTGGETQYF. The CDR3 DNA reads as TGTGCCTGCCGCGGGACAGGGGGGGAGACCCAGTACTTC.

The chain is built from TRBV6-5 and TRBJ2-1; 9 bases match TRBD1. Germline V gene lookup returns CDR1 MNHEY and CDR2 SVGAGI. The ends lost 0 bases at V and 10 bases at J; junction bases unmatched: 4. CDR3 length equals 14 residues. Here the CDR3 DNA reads TGTGCCAGCAGTTACTCGAGGACAGGGGTCGAGCAGTTCTTC. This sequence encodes CASSYSRTGVEQFF.

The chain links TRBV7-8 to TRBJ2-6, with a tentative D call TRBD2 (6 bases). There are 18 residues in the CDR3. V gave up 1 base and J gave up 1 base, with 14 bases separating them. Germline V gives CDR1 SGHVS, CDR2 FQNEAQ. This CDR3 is CASSLEPSGRSGANVLTF. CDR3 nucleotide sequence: TGTGCCAGCAGCTTAGAACCCTCTGGGAGGTCTGGGGCCAACGTCCTGACTTTC.

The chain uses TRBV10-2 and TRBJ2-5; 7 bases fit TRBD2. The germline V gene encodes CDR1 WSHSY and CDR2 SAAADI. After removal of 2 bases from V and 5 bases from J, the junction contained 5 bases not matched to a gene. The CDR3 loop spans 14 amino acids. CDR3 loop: CASSERDGRETQYF. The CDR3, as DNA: TGCGCCAGCAGTGAGCGGGACGGGAGGGAGACCCAGTACTTC.

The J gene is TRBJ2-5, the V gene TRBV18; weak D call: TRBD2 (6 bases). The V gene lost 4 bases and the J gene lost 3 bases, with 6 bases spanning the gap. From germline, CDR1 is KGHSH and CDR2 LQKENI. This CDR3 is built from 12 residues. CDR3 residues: CASSRGEETQYF. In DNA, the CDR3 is TGTGCCAGCTCACGGGGGGAAGAGACCCAGTACTTC.

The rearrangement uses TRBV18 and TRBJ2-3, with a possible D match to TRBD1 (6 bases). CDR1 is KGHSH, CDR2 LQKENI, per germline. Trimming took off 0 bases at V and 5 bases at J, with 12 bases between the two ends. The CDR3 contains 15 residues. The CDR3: CASSPPGQREDTQYF. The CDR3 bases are TGTGCCAGCTCACCACCAGGACAGAGAGAAGATACGCAGTATTTT.

The CDR3 here is CASSEQVGTELYGYTF. Here the CDR3 DNA reads TGCGCCAGCAGTGAACAGGTCGGGACAGAACTCTATGGCTACACCTTC. The chain couples TRBV10-2 to TRBJ1-2, with 7 bases that match TRBD1. Trimming cost V 3 bases and J 4 bases; bases outside gene matches: 11. The CDR3 has 16 amino acids. Germline CDR1 and CDR2: WSHSY and SAAADI.

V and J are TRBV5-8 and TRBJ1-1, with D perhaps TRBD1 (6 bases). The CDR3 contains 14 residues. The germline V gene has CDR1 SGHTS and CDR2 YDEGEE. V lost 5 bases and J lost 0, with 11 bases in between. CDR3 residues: CASSNRVLNTEAFF. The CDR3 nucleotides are TGTGCCAGCAGTAACAGGGTTCTGAACACTGAAGCTTTCTTT.

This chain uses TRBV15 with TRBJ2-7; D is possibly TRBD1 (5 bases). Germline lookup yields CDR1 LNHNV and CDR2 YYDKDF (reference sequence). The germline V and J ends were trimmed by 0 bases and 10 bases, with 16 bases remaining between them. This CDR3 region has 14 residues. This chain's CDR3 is CATSRDQGADTQYF. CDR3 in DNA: TGTGCCACCAGCAGAGATCAAGGGGCGGACACTCAGTACTTC.

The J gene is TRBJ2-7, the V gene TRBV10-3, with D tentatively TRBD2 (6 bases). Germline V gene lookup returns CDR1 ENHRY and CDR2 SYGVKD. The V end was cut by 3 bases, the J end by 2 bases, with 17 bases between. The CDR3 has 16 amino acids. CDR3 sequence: CAISDRKSGVTYEQYF. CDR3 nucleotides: TGTGCCATCAGTGATCGTAAGTCGGGGGTCACCTACGAGCAGTACTTC.

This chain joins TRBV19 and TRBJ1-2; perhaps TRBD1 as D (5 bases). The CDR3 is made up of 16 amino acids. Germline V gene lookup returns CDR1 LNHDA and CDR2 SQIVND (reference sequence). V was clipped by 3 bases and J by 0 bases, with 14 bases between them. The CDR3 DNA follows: TGTGCCAGTAGTATCCAGGGCAGGTCGACTAACTATGGCTACACCTTC. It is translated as CASSIQGRSTNYGYTF.

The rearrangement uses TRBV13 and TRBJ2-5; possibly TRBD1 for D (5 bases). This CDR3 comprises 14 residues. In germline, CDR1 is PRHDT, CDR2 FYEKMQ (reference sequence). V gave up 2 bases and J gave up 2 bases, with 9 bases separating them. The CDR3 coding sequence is TGTGCCAGCAGCTTACGACAGTATCAAGAGACCCAGTACTTC. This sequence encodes CASSLRQYQETQYF.

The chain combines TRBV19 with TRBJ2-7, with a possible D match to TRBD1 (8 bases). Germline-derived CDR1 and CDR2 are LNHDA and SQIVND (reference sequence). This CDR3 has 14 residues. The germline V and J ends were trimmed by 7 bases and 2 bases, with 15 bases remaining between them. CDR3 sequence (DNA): TGTGCCAGTAAGGCACAGGGGGGGACCTACGAGCAGTACTTC. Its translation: CASKAQGGTYEQYF.

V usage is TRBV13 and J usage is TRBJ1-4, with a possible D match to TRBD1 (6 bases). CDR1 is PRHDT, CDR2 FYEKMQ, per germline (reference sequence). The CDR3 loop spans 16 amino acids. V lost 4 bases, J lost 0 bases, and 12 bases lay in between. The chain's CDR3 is CASSSRDTATNEKLFF. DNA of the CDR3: TGTGCCAGCAGCTCCCGGGACACAGCAACTAATGAAAAACTGTTTTTT.